One sample yielded the 24 T cell receptor beta chains listed below, sequenced in a study of shared clonotypes between healthy human individuals. The table came from immunoSEQ multiplex PCR; TCRdb's copy has only in-frame clones and leaves some out. The sample holds around 980,000 clones, 75% to 80% seen once. The material sequenced was memory CD4+ T cells from PBMCs. Subset here: CD45RA-negative fraction. The receptors were sampled from a man aged 18 to 29 in good health. Some clones in this sample may be carry-over from other donors' samples.

Of note for this clone: The same CDR3 also results from other DNA sequences found in this sample. This rearrangement joins TRBV2 to TRBJ1-1; D not resolved. Trimming removed 7 bases from V and 2 bases from J, with 5 bases in between. In germline, CDR1 is SNHLY, CDR2 FYNNEI. The CDR3 loop spans 11 amino acids. CDR3 protein: CASMVNTEAFF. CDR3 nucleotide sequence: TGTGCCAGCATGGTAAACACTGAAGCTTTCTTT.

The V gene is TRBV29-1, the J gene TRBJ2-7, with 7 bases fitting TRBD2. Germline loops: CDR1 SQVTM, CDR2 ANQGSEA. The CDR3 is made up of 15 amino acids. V was pared by 4 bases and J by 2 bases, with 11 bases of the junction left unmatched. The CDR3 DNA is TGCAGCGTTGCCCTTCGGCTAGCGGCAACCTACGAGCAGTACTTC. Translation gives CSVALRLAATYEQYF.

The chain uses TRBV28 and TRBJ2-3; D possibly corresponds to TRBD1 (5 bases). This CDR3 is 14 amino acids long. The V end was cut by 5 bases, the J end by 7 bases, with 16 bases between. Germline V gives CDR1 MDHEN, CDR2 SYDVKM. The CDR3, as DNA: TGTGCCAGCAGTCCAGGGCAGGATCCCAATACGCAGTATTTT. It yields the protein CASSPGQDPNTQYF.

The chain joins TRBV13 to TRBJ2-1; 9 positions agree with TRBD2. There are 15 residues in the CDR3. From germline, CDR1 is PRHDT and CDR2 FYEKMQ (reference sequence). After removal of 5 bases from V and 4 bases from J, the junction contained 6 bases not matched to a gene. CDR3 protein: CASSVVAGAYNEQFF. DNA for the CDR3: TGTGCCAGCAGCGTCGTAGCGGGAGCATACAATGAGCAGTTCTTC.

Concerning this clone: Possible read error: a much larger clone is one base away. This rearrangement joins TRBV29-1 to TRBJ2-7; 9 nucleotides agree with TRBD1. With V trimmed by 6 bases and J by 1 base, 7 bases remained unmatched. The CDR3 length is 14 residues. Germline-derived CDR1 and CDR2 are SQVTM and ANQGSEA. The CDR3 loop is CSVIPGTGSYEQYF. The CDR3 bases are TGCAGCGTCATACCCGGGACAGGGTCCTACGAGCAGTACTTC.

The V gene is TRBV6-6, the J gene TRBJ2-1, with a weak D call TRBD1 (6 bases). Germline CDR1 MNHNY, CDR2 SVGAGI (reference sequence). The CDR3 spans 13 residues. Deletions cut 6 bases from V and 6 bases from J, with 12 bases between. CDR3 sequence (DNA): TGTGCCAGCAGGGACAGTCCGACCAATGAGCAGTTCTTC. Translated, it gives CASRDSPTNEQFF.

V usage is TRBV5-5 and J usage is TRBJ2-7, with D possibly matching TRBD2 (5 bases). CDR3 length: 15 amino acids. The germline gives CDR1 SGHKS, CDR2 YYEKEE (reference sequence). Trimming took off 4 bases at V and 0 bases at J, with 14 bases between the two ends. Here the CDR3 DNA reads TGTGCCAGCAGCCTGCAGCGGTTTAACTCCTACGAGCAGTACTTC. Translating it yields CASSLQRFNSYEQYF.

This rearrangement joins TRBV5-1 to TRBJ1-4, with D tentatively TRBD1 (6 bases). This CDR3 has 14 amino acids. Looked up from germline, CDR1 is SGHRS and CDR2 is YFSETQ. V was clipped by 0 bases and J by 7 bases, with 10 bases between them. The DNA for the CDR3 is TGCGCCAGCAGCTTGGTAGCAGGGGCTGAAAAACTGTTTTTT. This encodes CASSLVAGAEKLFF.

V usage is TRBV5-1 and J usage is TRBJ1-3; 7 bases line up with TRBD1. The V gene end was trimmed by 2 bases and the J gene end by 3 bases; junction bases not matched to a gene: 5. This CDR3 is built from 15 residues. Looked up from germline, CDR1 is SGHRS and CDR2 is YFSETQ. In DNA, the CDR3 is TGCGCCAGCAGCTTCGGGACAGTGTTTGGAAACACCATATATTTT. It yields the protein CASSFGTVFGNTIYF.

The chain combines TRBV18 with TRBJ1-4; D remains unclear. CDR3 length: 15 amino acids. The ends were cut back, 2 bases at V and 9 bases at J, with 16 bases in the middle. Germline lookup yields CDR1 KGHSH and CDR2 LQKENI. CDR3 bases: TGTGCCAGCTCACCAGACGGCAGCGTTCCTCAAAAACTGTTTTTT. Its translation is CASSPDGSVPQKLFF.

The chain combines TRBV7-2 with TRBJ1-1; no reliable D call. The germline gives CDR1 SGHTA, CDR2 FQGNSA. The CDR3 runs 15 residues. Trimming cost V 1 base and J 1 base, with 10 bases left between them. The CDR3 DNA follows: TGTGCCAGCAGCTTAGTGAGGGCAGAGAACACTGAAGCTTTCTTT. It specifies CASSLVRAENTEAFF. The whole variable domain, remainder taken from reference TRBV7-2 and TRBJ1-1, is GAGVSQSPSNKVTEKGKDVELRCDPISGHTALYWYRQSLGQGLEFLIYFQGNSAPDKSGLPSDRFSAERTGGSVSTLTIQRTQQEDSAVYLCASSLVRAENTEAFFGQGTRLTVV.

In this sample, this clone turned up once. The chain is built from TRBV28 and TRBJ2-5, with 12 bases aligning to TRBD2. Germline CDR1 and CDR2: MDHEN and SYDVKM. CDR3 size: 15 residues. The trim removed 6 bases at V and 5 bases at J, leaving 7 bases unmatched. The CDR3 is CASSPRTSGKETQYF. The CDR3 DNA is TGTGCCAGCAGCCCGCGGACTAGCGGGAAGGAGACCCAGTACTTC.

This clone has just a few counts. V usage is TRBV19 and J usage is TRBJ1-1; the D is unclear. V lost 1 base and J lost 1, with 10 bases in between. The CDR3 length is 15 residues. Germline values: CDR1 LNHDA, CDR2 SQIVND (reference sequence). Here the CDR3 DNA reads TGTGCCAGTAGTATAGTTCCGACGGGGAACACTGAAGCTTTCTTT. Residues: CASSIVPTGNTEAFF. Together with reference TRBV19 and TRBJ1-1, the CDR3 gives the full variable domain: DGGITQSPKYLFRKEGQNVTLSCEQNLNHDAMYWYRQDPGQGLRLIYYSQIVNDFQKGDIAEGYSVSREKKESFPLTVTSAQKNPTAFYLCASSIVPTGNTEAFFGQGTRLTVV.

V is TRBV5-1 and J is TRBJ2-2; a possible D gene is TRBD1 (6 bases). CDR1 is SGHRS, CDR2 YFSETQ, per germline. This CDR3 spans 15 amino acids. V was trimmed by 1 base and J by 5 bases, leaving 12 bases between them. CDR3 DNA: TGCGCCAGCAGCTTGATCCCAGGGGTGACCGGGGAGCTGTTTTTT. Encoded protein: CASSLIPGVTGELFF.

This clone was observed a few times. The chain joins TRBV7-2 to TRBJ1-4, with 9 bases that match TRBD1. The CDR3 sequence is 12 residues long. V shed 6 bases, J shed 11 bases, and the junction held 4 bases outside the gene matches. Germline V gene data show CDR1 as SGHTA and CDR2 as FQGNSA. CDR3 DNA: TGTGCCAGCAGGTTGGGACAGGGCAAACTGTTTTTT. It specifies CASRLGQGKLFF.

The genes are TRBV7-6 and TRBJ2-2; 10 positions agree with TRBD2. The CDR3 runs to 17 residues. V lost 1 base and J lost 6; bases outside the gene matches: 8. Germline CDR1 and CDR2: SGHVS and FNYEAQ. The CDR3 region is CASSLVSLAGVAGELFF. The CDR3 DNA follows: TGTGCCAGCAGCTTAGTAAGCCTAGCGGGAGTTGCCGGGGAGCTGTTTTTT.

The chain is built from TRBV6-1 and TRBJ2-1; a possible D gene is TRBD1 (5 bases). The CDR3 totals 15 residues. Trimming cost V 5 bases and J 1 base, with 12 bases left between them. The germline CDR1 and CDR2 sequences are MNHNS and SASEGT. The CDR3 DNA is TGTGCCAGCAGTCGGGCCAGGGATTCCTACAATGAGCAGTTCTTC. Amino acid sequence: CASSRARDSYNEQFF.

The chain is built from TRBV4-2 and TRBJ1-3, with 7 bases matching TRBD1. Germline trimming cut 3 bases from V and 4 bases from J; bases unmatched to any gene: 3. Per germline, CDR1 LGHNA and CDR2 YNFKEQ. There are 14 residues in the CDR3. The CDR3 reads CASSQDRLGNTIYF. The CDR3 DNA follows: TGTGCCAGCAGCCAGGACAGGCTGGGAAACACCATATATTTT.

The CDR3 DNA sequence: TGTGCCAGCAGCGTAGCTGTGGGGCCGACGTACGAGCAGTACTTC. This gives the protein CASSVAVGPTYEQYF. The chain employs TRBV9 and TRBJ2-7; a weak D match, TRBD1 (5 bases). The germline V gene encodes CDR1 SGDLS and CDR2 YYNGEE. This CDR3 is 15 amino acids long. Deletions cut 0 bases from V and 4 bases from J, with 14 bases between.

This rearrangement joins TRBV27 to TRBJ2-7; 7 bases fit TRBD2. Germline CDR1 MNHEY, CDR2 SMNVEV (reference sequence). V shed 8 bases, J shed 0 bases, and the junction held 16 bases outside the gene matches. There are 17 residues in the CDR3. CDR3 residues: CASGKPRLAFRSYEQYF. The CDR3 DNA sequence: TGTGCCAGCGGGAAACCCAGACTAGCCTTTCGCTCCTACGAGCAGTACTTC.

The rearrangement uses TRBV6-1 and TRBJ1-3; no clear D. Germline CDR1 reads MNHNS; CDR2 reads SASEGT. CDR3 length: 16 residues. The V end was cut by 3 bases, the J end by 4 bases, with 16 bases between. The CDR3 DNA follows: TGTGCCAGCAGTGAGTCTACGCGGAGAAGAGGAAACACCATATATTTT. Translated, it gives CASSESTRRRGNTIYF.

The chain joins TRBV16 to TRBJ2-7, with 7 bases matching TRBD2. Germline values: CDR1 KGHSY, CDR2 FQNENV. The V and J ends lost 3 bases and 3 bases, in that order; junction bases with no gene match: 11. The length of the CDR3 is 16 residues. This CDR3 reads CASSQNPAGRFYEQYF. Written as DNA, the CDR3 is TGTGCCAGCAGCCAGAATCCAGCGGGACGCTTCTACGAGCAGTACTTC.

Regarding this clone: With only one base between it and a far larger clone, this is likely a read error. This chain uses TRBV2 with TRBJ1-1; no definite D call. CDR1 is SNHLY, CDR2 FYNNEI, per germline. The CDR3 length is 13 residues. V was pared by 7 bases and J by 0 bases, with 9 bases between. The CDR3: CASNKLVNTEAFF. The CDR3 DNA reads TGTGCCAGCAACAAACTTGTGAACACTGAAGCTTTCTTT. The full variable domain, rest sourced from reference TRBV2 and TRBJ1-1, is EPEVTQTPSHQVTQMGQEVILRCVPISNHLYFYWYRQILGQKVEFLVSFYNNEISEKSEIFDDQFSVERPDGSNFTLKIRSTKLEDSAMYFCASNKLVNTEAFFGQGTRLTVV.

V and J are TRBV28 and TRBJ1-1, with a tentative D call TRBD1 (5 bases). The V gene lost 4 bases and the J gene lost 2 bases, with 14 bases spanning the gap. The germline V gene has CDR1 MDHEN and CDR2 SYDVKM. The CDR3 totals 15 residues. The CDR3 protein is CASSSPGRVNTEAFF. CDR3 sequence (DNA): TGTGCCAGCAGTTCCCCGGGACGGGTTAACACTGAAGCTTTCTTT.